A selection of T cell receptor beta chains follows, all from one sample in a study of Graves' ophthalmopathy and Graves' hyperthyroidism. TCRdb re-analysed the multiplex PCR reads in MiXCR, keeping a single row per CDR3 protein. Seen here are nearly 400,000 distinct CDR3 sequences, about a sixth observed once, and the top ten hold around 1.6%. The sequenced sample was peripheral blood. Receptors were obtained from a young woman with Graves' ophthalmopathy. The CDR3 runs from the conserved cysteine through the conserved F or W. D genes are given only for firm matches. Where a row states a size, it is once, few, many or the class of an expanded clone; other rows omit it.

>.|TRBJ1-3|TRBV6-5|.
TGTGCCAGCAGTTACGAGGCAATTTCACCTGGAAACACCATATATTTT
CASSYEAISPGNTIYF
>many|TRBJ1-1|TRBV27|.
TGTGCCAGCAGCCCACCCCGGGGGATGAGGCCTGAAGCTTTCTTT
CASSPPRGMRPEAFF
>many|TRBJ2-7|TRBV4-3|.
TGCGCCAGCAGCCAAACTCGACATTCGCGCGAGCAGTACTTC
CASSQTRHSREQYF
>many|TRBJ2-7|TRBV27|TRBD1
TGTGCCAGCAGTAAGGATAGTGGGACAGGGAACTCCTACGAGCAGTACTTC
CASSKDSGTGNSYEQYF
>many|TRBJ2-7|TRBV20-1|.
TGCAGTGCTAATGGAAGACACTTTACCTACGAGCAGTACTTC
CSANGRHFTYEQYF
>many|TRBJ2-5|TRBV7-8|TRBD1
TGTGCCAGCAGCCTCCGGGACAGGGGGACCCAGTACTTC
CASSLRDRGTQYF
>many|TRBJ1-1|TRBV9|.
TGTGCCAGCAGCGTAGAGGGAAGGGCTCTGAACACTGAAGCTTTCTTT
CASSVEGRALNTEAFF
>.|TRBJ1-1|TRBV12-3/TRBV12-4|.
TGTGCCAGCAGTACCATATACACTGAAGCTTTCTTT
CASSTIYTEAFF
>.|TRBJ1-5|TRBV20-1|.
TGCAGTGCTAGAGACAGGGTTCGCGACGATCAGCCCCAGCATTTT
CSARDRVRDDQPQHF
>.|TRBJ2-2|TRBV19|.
TGTGCCAGTAGTAGACTGAACACCGGGGAGCTGTTTTTT
CASSRLNTGELFF
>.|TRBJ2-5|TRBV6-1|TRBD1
TGTGCCAGCAGTGAGGACAGGGATGAGACCCAGTACTTC
CASSEDRDETQYF
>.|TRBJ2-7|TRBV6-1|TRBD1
TGTGCCAGCAGTGAACGACAGGGATTCTACGAGCAGTACTTC
CASSERQGFYEQYF
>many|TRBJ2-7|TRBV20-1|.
TGCAGTGCTAGATCCCTGCCCCCCTACGAGCAGTACTTC
CSARSLPPYEQYF
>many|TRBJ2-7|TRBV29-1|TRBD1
TGCAGCGCCGGGGGGACAGGGGGCTTCGGCTACGAGCAGTACTTC
CSAGGTGGFGYEQYF
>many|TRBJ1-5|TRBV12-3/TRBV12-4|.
TGTGCCAGCAGTCCCCTGGGGGGCTTTGACAATCAGCCCCAGCATTTT
CASSPLGGFDNQPQHF
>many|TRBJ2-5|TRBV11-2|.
TGTGCCAGCAGCTCTCCACAGGGAGGCGGCGAGACCCAGTACTTC
CASSSPQGGGETQYF
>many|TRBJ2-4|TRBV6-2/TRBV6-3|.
TGTGCCAGCAGGACGAGGGAGCTAGCCAAAAACATTCAGTACTTC
CASRTRELAKNIQYF
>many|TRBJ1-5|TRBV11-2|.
TGTGCCAGCAGCCCCCTCGGACCCGGGACGGGAAATTATCAGCCCCAGCATTTT
CASSPLGPGTGNYQPQHF
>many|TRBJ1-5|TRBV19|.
TGTGCCAGTAGTGGGACAACTAATCAGCCCCAGCATTTT
CASSGTTNQPQHF
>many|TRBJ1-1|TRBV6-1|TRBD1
TGTGCCAGCAGTAGACAGGGTGTCACTGAAGCTTTCTTT
CASSRQGVTEAFF
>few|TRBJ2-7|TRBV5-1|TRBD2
TGCGCCAGCAGCTCATCTACGGGGGGCGAGCAGTACTTC
CASSSSTGGEQYF
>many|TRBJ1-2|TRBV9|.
TGTGCCAGCAGCGTAACCGGGACACTCTATGGCTACACCTTC
CASSVTGTLYGYTF
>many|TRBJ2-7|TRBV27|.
TGTGCCAGCAGTTTCCCAGGTGGTGAGCAGTACTTC
CASSFPGGEQYF
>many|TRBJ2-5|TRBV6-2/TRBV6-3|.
TGTGCCAGCAGTCGGACGCTAGGGTTGGAGACCCAGTACTTC
CASSRTLGLETQYF
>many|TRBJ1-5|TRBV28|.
TGTGCCAGCAGTTTTGGACAGCCCTTATCTAGCAATCAGCCCCAGCATTTT
CASSFGQPLSSNQPQHF
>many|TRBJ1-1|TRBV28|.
TGTGCCAGCATTCCTCGGCCGGGCCGAGGGAACACTGAAGCTTTCTTT
CASIPRPGRGNTEAFF
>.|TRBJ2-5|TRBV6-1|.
TGTGCCAGTAACCCAGGGAAGCGGGAGACCCAGTACTTC
CASNPGKRETQYF
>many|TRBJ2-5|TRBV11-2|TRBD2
TGTGCCAGCAGCCATGAGACTAGCGAGGAGACCCAGTACTTC
CASSHETSEETQYF
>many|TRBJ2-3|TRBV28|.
TGTGCCAGCATTCGGCTAGGCACAGATACGCAGTATTTT
CASIRLGTDTQYF
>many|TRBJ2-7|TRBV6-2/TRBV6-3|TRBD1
TGTGCCAGCAGTTACCCCCTCGGACAGGTTCTAACCTACGAGCAGTACTTC
CASSYPLGQVLTYEQYF
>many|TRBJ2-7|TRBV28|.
TGTGCCAGCAGTTTATGGTGGGACGAGCAGTACTTC
CASSLWWDEQYF
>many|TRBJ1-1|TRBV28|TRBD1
TGTGCCAGCGGCCGAACAGGGGGGAACACTGAAGCTTTCTTT
CASGRTGGNTEAFF
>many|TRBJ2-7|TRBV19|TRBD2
TGTGCCAGTAGCCTCAGGACTAGCGGGTTCTACGAGCAGTACTTC
CASSLRTSGFYEQYF
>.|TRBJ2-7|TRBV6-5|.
TGTGCCAGCAGTTACTCGGCTCAAGGGGGATCCTACGAGCAGTACTTC
CASSYSAQGGSYEQYF
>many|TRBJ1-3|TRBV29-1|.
TGCAGCGTTGAAGAAGGGGCTGGAAACACCATATATTTT
CSVEEGAGNTIYF
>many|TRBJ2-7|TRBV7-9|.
TGTGCCAGCAGCTCCCGCCGGACAGCCGACGGGTACGAGCAGTACTTC
CASSSRRTADGYEQYF
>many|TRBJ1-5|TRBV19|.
TGTGCCAGTAGTATTCCGGCTTTAGGCAATCAGCCCCAGCATTTT
CASSIPALGNQPQHF
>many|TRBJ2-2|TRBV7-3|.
TGTGCCAGCAGCCCAAGACCCGCGAACACCGGGGAGCTGTTTTTT
CASSPRPANTGELFF
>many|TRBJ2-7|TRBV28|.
TGTGCCAGCAGGATAACAGGGAAGCTGGCCTACGAGCAGTACTTC
CASRITGKLAYEQYF
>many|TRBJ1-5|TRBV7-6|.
TGTGCCAGCAGCCACGGGGTGACGGGCAATCAGCCCCAGCATTTT
CASSHGVTGNQPQHF
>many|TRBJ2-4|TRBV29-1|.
TGCAGCGTTGAAGATGCAAACATTCAGTACTTC
CSVEDANIQYF
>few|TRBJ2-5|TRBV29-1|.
TGCAGCGTTGAAGATATGGCGGTCGGGCCCCCGTTGGCCCAGTACTTC
CSVEDMAVGPPLAQYF
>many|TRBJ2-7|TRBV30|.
TGTGCCTGGTCGCCAGGGCGCTACGAGCAGTACTTC
CAWSPGRYEQYF
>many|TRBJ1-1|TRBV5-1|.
TGCGCCAGCAGCTCCTTGGGGGGGGGAACAGGTGAAGCTTTCTTT
CASSSLGGGTGEAFF
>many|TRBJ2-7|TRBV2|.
TGTGCCAGCAGTGAAGGGAGGTACAACTACCTCTACGAGCAGTACTTC
CASSEGRYNYLYEQYF
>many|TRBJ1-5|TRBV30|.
TGTGCCTGGACCCCATCGAAGGATCTTAGTCAGCCCCAGCATTTT
CAWTPSKDLSQPQHF
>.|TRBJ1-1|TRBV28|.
TGTGCCAGCAGTCTTTATTTTCCGGCTGGAGGGGCCGCTTTCTTT
CASSLYFPAGGAAFF